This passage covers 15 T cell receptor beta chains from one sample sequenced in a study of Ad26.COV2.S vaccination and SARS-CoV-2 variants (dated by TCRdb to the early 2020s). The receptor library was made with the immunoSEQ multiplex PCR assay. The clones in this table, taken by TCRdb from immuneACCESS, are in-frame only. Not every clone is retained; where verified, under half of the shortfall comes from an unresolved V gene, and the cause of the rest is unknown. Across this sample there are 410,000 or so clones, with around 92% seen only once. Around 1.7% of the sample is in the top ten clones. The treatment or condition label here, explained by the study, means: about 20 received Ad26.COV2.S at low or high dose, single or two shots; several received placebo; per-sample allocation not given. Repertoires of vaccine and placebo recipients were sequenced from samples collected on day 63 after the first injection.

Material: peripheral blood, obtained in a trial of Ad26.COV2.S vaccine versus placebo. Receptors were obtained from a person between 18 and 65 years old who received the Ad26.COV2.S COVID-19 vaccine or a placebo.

CDR3 amino acids: CASSQGIGGVTNTEAFF. CDR3 nucleotide sequence: TGCGCCAGCAGCCAGGGGATTGGAGGGGTTACGAACACTGAAGCTTTCTTT. This chain links TRBV4-3 with TRBJ1-1; possible D gene TRBD1, 5 bases. In germline, CDR1 is LGHNA, CDR2 YSLEER. V was clipped by 3 bases and J by 1 base, with 18 bases between them. The CDR3 loop spans 17 amino acids.

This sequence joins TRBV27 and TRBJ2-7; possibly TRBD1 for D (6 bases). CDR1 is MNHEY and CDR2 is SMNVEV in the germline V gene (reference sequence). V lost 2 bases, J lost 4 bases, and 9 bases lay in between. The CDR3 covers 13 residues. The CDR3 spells CASSLGRGYEQYF. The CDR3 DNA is TGTGCCAGCAGTTTAGGCAGGGGTTACGAGCAGTACTTC.

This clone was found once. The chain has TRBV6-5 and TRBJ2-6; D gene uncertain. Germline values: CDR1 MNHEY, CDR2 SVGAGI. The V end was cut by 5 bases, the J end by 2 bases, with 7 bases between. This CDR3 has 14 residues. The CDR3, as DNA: TGTGCCAGCAGTAAGGCCACTGGGGCCAACGTCCTGACTTTC. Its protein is CASSKATGANVLTF.

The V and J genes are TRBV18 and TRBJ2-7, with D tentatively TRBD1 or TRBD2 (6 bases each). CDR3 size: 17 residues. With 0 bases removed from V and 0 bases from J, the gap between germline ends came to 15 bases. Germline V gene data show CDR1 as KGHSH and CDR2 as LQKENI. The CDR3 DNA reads TGTGCCAGCTCACCACCGGGCGGAGGGGGTACCTCCTACGAGCAGTACTTC. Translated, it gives CASSPPGGGGTSYEQYF.

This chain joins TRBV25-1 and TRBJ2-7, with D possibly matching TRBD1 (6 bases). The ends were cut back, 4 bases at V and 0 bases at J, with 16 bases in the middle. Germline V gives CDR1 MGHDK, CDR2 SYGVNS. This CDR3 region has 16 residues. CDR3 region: CASSGRTGQSSYEQYF. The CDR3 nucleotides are TGTGCCAGCAGTGGAAGGACGGGACAATCCTCCTACGAGCAGTACTTC.

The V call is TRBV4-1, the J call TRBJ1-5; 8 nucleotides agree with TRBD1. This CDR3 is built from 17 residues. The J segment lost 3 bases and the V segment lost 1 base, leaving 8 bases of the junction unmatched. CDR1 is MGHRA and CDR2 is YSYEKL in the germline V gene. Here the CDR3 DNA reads TGCGCCAGCAGCCAAGCGGGACAGGCCTTCCTCAATCAGCCCCAGCATTTT. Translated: CASSQAGQAFLNQPQHF.

The CDR3: CASSPTGADQETQYF. In DNA form, the CDR3 reads TGTGCCAGCAGTCCGACCGGCGCCGATCAAGAGACCCAGTACTTC. The chain has TRBV28 and TRBJ2-5, with D unresolved. The CDR3 is 15 amino acids. V was pared by 5 bases and J by 2 bases, with 15 bases between. The germline CDR1 and CDR2 sequences are MDHEN and SYDVKM.

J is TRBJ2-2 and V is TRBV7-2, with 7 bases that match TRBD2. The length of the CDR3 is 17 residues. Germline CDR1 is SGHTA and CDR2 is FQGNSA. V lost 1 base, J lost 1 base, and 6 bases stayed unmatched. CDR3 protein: CASSLDGAGVNTGELFF. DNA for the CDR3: TGTGCCAGCAGCTTAGATGGGGCGGGGGTGAACACCGGGGAGCTGTTTTTT.

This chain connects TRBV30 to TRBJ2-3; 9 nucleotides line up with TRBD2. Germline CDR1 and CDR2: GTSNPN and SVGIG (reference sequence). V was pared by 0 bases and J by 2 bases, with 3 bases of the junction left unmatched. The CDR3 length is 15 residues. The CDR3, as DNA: TGTGCCTGGAGTGTGGCTAGCGGGGTCACAGATACGCAGTATTTT. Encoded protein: CAWSVASGVTDTQYF.

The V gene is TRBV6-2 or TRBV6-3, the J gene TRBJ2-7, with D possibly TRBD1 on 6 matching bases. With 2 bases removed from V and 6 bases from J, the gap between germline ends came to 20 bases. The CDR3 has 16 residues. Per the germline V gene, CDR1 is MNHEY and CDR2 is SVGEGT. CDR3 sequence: CASSYRRDKGDFEQYF. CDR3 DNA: TGTGCCAGCAGTTACCGTCGGGACAAAGGAGACTTCGAGCAGTACTTC.

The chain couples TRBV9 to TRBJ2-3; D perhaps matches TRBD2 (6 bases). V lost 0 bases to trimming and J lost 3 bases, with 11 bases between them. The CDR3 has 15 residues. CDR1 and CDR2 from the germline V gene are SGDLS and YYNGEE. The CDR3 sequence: CASSVGGLITDTQYF. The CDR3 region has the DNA TGTGCCAGCAGCGTAGGAGGACTAATAACAGATACGCAGTATTTT. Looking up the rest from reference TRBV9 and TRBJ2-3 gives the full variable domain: DSGVTQTPKHLITATGQRVTLRCSPRSGDLSVYWYQQSLDQGLQFLIQYYNGEERAKGNILERFSAQQFPDLHSELNLSSLELGDSALYFCASSVGGLITDTQYFGPGTRLTVL.

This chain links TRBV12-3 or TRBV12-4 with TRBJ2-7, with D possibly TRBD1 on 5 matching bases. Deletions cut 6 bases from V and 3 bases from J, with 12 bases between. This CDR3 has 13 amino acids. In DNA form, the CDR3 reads TGTGCCAGCAGCCCAGGGATTCTCTACGAGCAGTACTTC. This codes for CASSPGILYEQYF.

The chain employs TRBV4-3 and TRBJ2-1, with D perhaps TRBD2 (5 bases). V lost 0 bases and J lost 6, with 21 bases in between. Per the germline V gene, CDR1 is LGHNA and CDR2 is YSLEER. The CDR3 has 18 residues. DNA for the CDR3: TGCGCCAGCAGCCAAGATCAGGCTAGCCGAATTTATCCCAATGAGCAGTTCTTC. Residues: CASSQDQASRIYPNEQFF.

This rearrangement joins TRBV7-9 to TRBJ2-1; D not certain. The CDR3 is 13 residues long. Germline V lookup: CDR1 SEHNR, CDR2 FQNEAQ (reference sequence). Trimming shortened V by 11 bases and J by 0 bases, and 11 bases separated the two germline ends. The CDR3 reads CASIAGSYNEQFF. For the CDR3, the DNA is TGTGCCTCCATAGCTGGCTCCTACAATGAGCAGTTCTTC.

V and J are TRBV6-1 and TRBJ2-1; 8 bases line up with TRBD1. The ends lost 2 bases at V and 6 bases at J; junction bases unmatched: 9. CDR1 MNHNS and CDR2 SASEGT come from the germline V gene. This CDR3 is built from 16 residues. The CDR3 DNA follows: TGTGCCAGCAGTGAATGGACAGGGAGTAGGGTCAATGAGCAGTTCTTC. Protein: CASSEWTGSRVNEQFF.